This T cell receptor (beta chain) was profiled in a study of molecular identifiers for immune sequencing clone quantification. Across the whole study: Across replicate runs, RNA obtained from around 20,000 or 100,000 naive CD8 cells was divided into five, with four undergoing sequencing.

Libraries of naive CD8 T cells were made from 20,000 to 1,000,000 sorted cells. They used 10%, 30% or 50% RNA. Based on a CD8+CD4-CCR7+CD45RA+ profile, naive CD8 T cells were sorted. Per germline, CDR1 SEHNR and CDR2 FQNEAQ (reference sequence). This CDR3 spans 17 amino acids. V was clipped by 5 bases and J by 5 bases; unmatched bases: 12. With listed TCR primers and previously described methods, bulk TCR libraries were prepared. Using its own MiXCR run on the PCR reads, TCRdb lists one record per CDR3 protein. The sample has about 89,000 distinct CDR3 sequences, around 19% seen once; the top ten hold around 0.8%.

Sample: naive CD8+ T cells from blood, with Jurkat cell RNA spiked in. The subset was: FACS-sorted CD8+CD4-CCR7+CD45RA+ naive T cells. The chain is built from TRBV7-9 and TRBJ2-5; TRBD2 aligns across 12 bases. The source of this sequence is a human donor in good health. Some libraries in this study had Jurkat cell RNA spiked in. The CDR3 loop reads CASSAGLAGPYGETQYF. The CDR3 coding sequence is TGTGCCAGCAGCGCCGGACTAGCGGGACCCTATGGGGAGACCCAGTACTTC.